The 9 T cell receptor beta chains presented below share a single source sample, sequenced in a study of blood T cell repertoires in COVID-19. Some clones are missing from TCRdb's copy, which holds only in-frame ones; the method was immunoSEQ multiplex PCR. The repertoire holds fewer than 250,000 clones, with about 82% as singletons. The sequenced sample consisted of peripheral blood. The receptors stem from a woman older than 75 with COVID-19, enrolled during active disease.

The rearrangement uses TRBV5-4 and TRBJ2-1; TRBD1 matches at 8 bases. With V trimmed by 3 bases and J by 1 base, 3 bases remained unmatched. The CDR3 length is 15 residues. Looked up from germline, CDR1 is SGHNT and CDR2 is YYREEE (reference sequence). In DNA, the CDR3 is TGTGCCAGCAGCTCCGACAGGGGTTCCTACAATGAGCAGTTCTTC. It translates to CASSSDRGSYNEQFF.

This sequence joins TRBV27 and TRBJ2-7; 9 bases are a match to TRBD1. CDR1 is MNHEY, CDR2 SMNVEV, per germline (reference sequence). There are 13 residues in the CDR3. This CDR3 is CSSGTGMFYEQYF. In DNA, the CDR3 is TGTAGCTCCGGGACAGGGATGTTCTACGAGCAGTACTTC.

The chain has TRBV6-1 and TRBJ2-1, with TRBD2 as a possible D gene (6 bases). The V gene lost 2 bases and the J gene lost 3 bases, with 14 bases spanning the gap. Germline V gives CDR1 MNHNS, CDR2 SASEGT. This CDR3 has 16 amino acids. The CDR3 nucleotides read TGTGCCAGCAGTGAACTGTTTGGGGGGAACTACAATGAGCAGTTCTTC. Amino acids: CASSELFGGNYNEQFF.

J is TRBJ1-1 and V is TRBV7-2, with D unresolved. Germline lookup yields CDR1 SGHTA and CDR2 FQGNSA. The CDR3 is 13 amino acids. V lost 7 bases and J 4 bases, leaving 13 bases between the germline ends. The CDR3 sequence is CASNPLPGTEAFF. The CDR3 DNA sequence: TGTGCCAGCAACCCGCTACCCGGCACTGAAGCTTTCTTT.

V gene TRBV6-6 combines with J gene TRBJ2-5; D is unclear. CDR3 length: 11 amino acids. Germline CDR1 is MNHNY and CDR2 is SVGAGI (reference sequence). The V and J ends lost 8 bases and 5 bases respectively, with 9 bases between them. The CDR3 coding sequence is TGTGCCAGCGGAGTGAGGGAGACCCAGTACTTC. Protein: CASGVRETQYF.

The chain is built from TRBV18 and TRBJ2-5; D ambiguous. V was pared by 2 bases and J by 2 bases, with 9 bases between. This CDR3 has 14 residues. The germline gives CDR1 KGHSH, CDR2 LQKENI. Written as DNA, the CDR3 is TGTGCCAGCTCACCATACGGAGTTCAAGAGACCCAGTACTTC. It specifies CASSPYGVQETQYF.

This clone showed up just once. The chain employs TRBV6-5 and TRBJ2-7; D may be TRBD1 (5 bases). Germline CDR1 MNHEY, CDR2 SVGAGI. The CDR3 length is 13 residues. Trimming removed 6 bases at V and 4 bases at J, with 13 bases between. DNA for the CDR3: TGTGCCAGCAGATCCCGCAGGGAATACGAGCAGTACTTC. This translates into CASRSRREYEQYF.

V gene TRBV2 combines with J gene TRBJ1-4; perhaps TRBD1 as D (6 bases). Germline-derived CDR1 and CDR2 are SNHLY and FYNNEI. Trimming pared 3 bases from V and 5 bases from J, leaving 13 bases between. The CDR3 runs to 15 residues. The CDR3 DNA follows: TGTGCCAGCAGTGAGGGGACATTGGGGAATGAAAAACTGTTTTTT. This sequence encodes CASSEGTLGNEKLFF.

The chain's CDR3 is CASSYSRVRMNTEAFF. Here the CDR3 DNA reads TGTGCCAGCAGTTACTCACGGGTAAGGATGAACACTGAAGCTTTCTTT. The J gene is TRBJ1-1, the V gene TRBV6-5; D uncertain. The CDR3 is 16 residues long. Germline V gene sequence: CDR1 MNHEY, CDR2 SVGAGI. Trimming left V 0 bases short and J 0 bases short, with 11 bases between.